This T cell receptor (beta chain) is from a study of blood T cells in healthy people across ages. A remark on this clonotype: Antigen unknown.

Isolation per sample recovered at least 7 million PBMCs. Together with a sample-barcoded 5' primer, a J-beta primer mix was included in a second PCR lasting about 6 to 11 cycles. TCRdb independently ran MiXCR on the 5' RACE reads; one entry per CDR3 protein. The data contain 720,000 or so distinct CDR3 sequences, approximately 40% of them singletons. The CDR3 extends over 18 amino acids. Trimming took off 4 bases at V and 0 bases at J, with 16 bases between the two ends. Germline V gives CDR1 SGHDN, CDR2 FVKESK. Study-level findings and limits: Long-lived donors exceeded aged donors in naive CD4+ cells and diversity.

This sequence joins TRBV14 and TRBJ2-6; a possible D gene is TRBD2 (7 bases). Material: blood. The sequence derives from a man at least 80 years old in good health. Here the CDR3 DNA reads TGTGCCAGCAGCCCTCGGACGGGGGGCCCCTCTGGGGCCAACGTCCTGACTTTC. Translated, it gives CASSPRTGGPSGANVLTF.